This is a list of T cell receptor beta chains from one sample in a study of T cells in Graves' hyperthyroidism and ophthalmopathy. One entry per CDR3 protein results from TCRdb running MiXCR on the multiplex PCR reads. Of fewer than 350,000 distinct CDR3 sequences listed, approximately 18% are singletons. The sequenced sample was blood. All receptors derive from a man over 45 with Graves' ophthalmopathy. Both conserved end residues are part of each CDR3. Fields, in order: D gene, V gene, CDR3 protein. D genes are given only for firm matches.

D: .; V: TRBV9; CDR3: CASNRDIASDTQYF
D: TRBD1; V: TRBV11-2; CDR3: CASTAGDRGVSYNEQFF
D: .; V: TRBV6-1; CDR3: CASGRDTGYEQYF
D: TRBD2; V: TRBV5-1; CDR3: CASSYRGLAGNTDTQYF
D: .; V: TRBV18; CDR3: CARSPPGAGWDQPQHF
D: .; V: TRBV7-2; CDR3: CASSPQRTYEQYF
D: TRBD2; V: TRBV6-1; CDR3: CASSERLAGYTSYEQYF
D: TRBD2; V: TRBV12-5; CDR3: CASGIPRRQATSGRRNEQFF
D: TRBD1; V: TRBV27; CDR3: CASSFSYRGLGGNTEAFF
D: .; V: TRBV9; CDR3: CASSPSILGGYEQYF
D: TRBD2; V: TRBV5-5; CDR3: CATRPPGLADIQETQYF
D: .; V: TRBV20-1; CDR3: CSASEYGQETQYF
D: .; V: TRBV6-2/TRBV6-3; CDR3: CASRGYGSSTDTQYF
D: .; V: TRBV5-1; CDR3: CASSFSLSLDTQYF
D: TRBD1; V: TRBV6-6; CDR3: CASSYVVTGNIYEQYF
D: .; V: TRBV20-1; CDR3: CSAKVGNQPQHF
D: .; V: TRBV6-1; CDR3: CASSSGSPGGEKLFF
D: TRBD2; V: TRBV5-1; CDR3: CASSTSETDTQYF
D: .; V: TRBV15; CDR3: CATGRRGLWPQHF
D: .; V: TRBV28; CDR3: CASSKGGLDNQPQHF
D: .; V: TRBV30; CDR3: CAWSPGFETQYF
D: .; V: TRBV7-9; CDR3: CASSLHTPQGTQYF
D: .; V: TRBV2; CDR3: CASSSETGKGYTF
D: TRBD1; V: TRBV5-6; CDR3: CASSSRTGGMDTQYF
D: .; V: TRBV28; CDR3: CASSFSRETQYF
D: .; V: TRBV9; CDR3: CASSVDPGVGNTIYF
D: .; V: TRBV7-8; CDR3: CASSSKIGSYEQYF
D: .; V: TRBV6-6; CDR3: CASSYSRKQFF